What follows describes a single TCR beta chain. Its specificity is unknown. The data stem from a study of blood T cells in healthy people across ages. Findings and caveats of the study: In older individuals, TCR beta diversity per million T cells was lower, falling roughly linearly with age. CMV infection status of these donors was not known.

The second PCR ran roughly 6 to 11 cycles with a sample-barcoded 5' primer and J-beta primers. With 12 random nucleotides, a template-switch adaptor tagged each individual cDNA molecule. TCRdb analysed the 5' RACE reads with MiXCR anew, one entry per CDR3 protein. Counted here are some 1,500,000 distinct CDR3 sequences, roughly 43% occurring once; the ten biggest clones make up about 4%. Extracted total RNA amounted to at least 5.5 micrograms for each sample. Germline CDR1 reads SGHTA; CDR2 reads FQGNSA. The CDR3 runs 14 residues. V lost 7 bases to trimming and J lost 0 bases, with 9 bases between them.

V gene TRBV7-2 combines with J gene TRBJ1-4, with D hard to call. Sequencing was done on a sample of blood. This clonotype was obtained from a woman between 18 and 30 years old in good health. CDR3 nucleotides: TGTGCCAGCACCATAGGTGCAACTAATGAAAAACTGTTTTTT. Its protein is CASTIGATNEKLFF.